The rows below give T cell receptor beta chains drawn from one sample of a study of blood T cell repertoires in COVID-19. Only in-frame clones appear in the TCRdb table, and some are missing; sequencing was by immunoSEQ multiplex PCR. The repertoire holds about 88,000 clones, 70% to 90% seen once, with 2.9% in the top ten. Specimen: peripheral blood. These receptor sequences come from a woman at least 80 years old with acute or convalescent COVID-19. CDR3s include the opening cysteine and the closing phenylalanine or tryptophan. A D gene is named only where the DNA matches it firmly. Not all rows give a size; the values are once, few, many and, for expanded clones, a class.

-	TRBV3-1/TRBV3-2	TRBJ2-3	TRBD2	CASRTGTSGSSDSTDTQYF	TGTGCCAGCAGGACCGGGACTAGCGGGAGTTCCGACAGCACAGATACGCAGTATTTT
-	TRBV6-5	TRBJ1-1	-	CASSYSQQMNTEAFF	TGTGCCAGCAGTTACTCGCAACAGATGAACACTGAAGCTTTCTTT
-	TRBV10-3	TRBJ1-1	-	CAISDLGENTEAFF	TGTGCCATCAGTGACCTCGGAGAGAACACTGAAGCTTTCTTT
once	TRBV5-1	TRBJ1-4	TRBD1	CASRPGTGYTNEKLFF	TGCGCCAGCAGACCAGGGACAGGCTATACTAATGAAAAACTGTTTTTT
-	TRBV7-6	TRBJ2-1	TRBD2	CASSLYGGSSYNEQFF	TGTGCCAGCAGCTTATACGGCGGGAGCTCCTACAATGAGCAGTTCTTC
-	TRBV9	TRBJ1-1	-	CASSVGNYPGTEAFF	TGTGCCAGCAGCGTAGGAAACTATCCGGGGACTGAAGCTTTCTTT
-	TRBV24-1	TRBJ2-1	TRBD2	CATSAIRGSSGHSYNEQFF	TGTGCCACCAGTGCCATACGGGGGAGTAGCGGGCACTCCTACAATGAGCAGTTCTTC
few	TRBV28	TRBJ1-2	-	CASSLWGTPNYGYTF	TGTGCCAGCAGTTTATGGGGGACACCTAACTATGGCTACACCTTC
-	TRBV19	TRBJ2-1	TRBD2	CAPGGRWGTSSYNEQFF	TGTGCCCCCGGGGGGAGATGGGGTACGAGCTCCTACAATGAGCAGTTCTTC
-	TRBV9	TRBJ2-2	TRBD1	CASSARGRLLTGELFF	TGTGCCAGCAGCGCTAGGGGGCGCCTACTCACCGGGGAGCTGTTTTTT
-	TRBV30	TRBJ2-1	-	CAWIWGAGETDEQFF	TGTGCCTGGATTTGGGGGGCGGGGGAAACCGATGAGCAGTTCTTC
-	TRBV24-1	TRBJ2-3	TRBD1	CATSDPGQGSTDTQYF	TGTGCCACCAGTGATCCCGGACAGGGATCCACAGATACGCAGTATTTT
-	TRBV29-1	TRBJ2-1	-	CSTRPRGPQNEQFF	TGCAGCACCCGTCCTCGCGGGCCACAAAATGAGCAGTTCTTC
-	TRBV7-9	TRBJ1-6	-	CASSLPVYSPLHF	TGTGCCAGCAGCTTACCGGTTTATTCACCCCTCCACTTT
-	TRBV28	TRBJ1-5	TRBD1	CASIPQGAGSNQPQHF	TGTGCCAGCATTCCACAGGGGGCTGGGAGCAATCAGCCCCAGCATTTT
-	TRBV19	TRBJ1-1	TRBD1	CASRDSQRDTEAFF	TGTGCCAGCCGGGACAGCCAAAGGGACACTGAAGCTTTCTTT
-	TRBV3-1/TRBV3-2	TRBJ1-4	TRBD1	CASSQGQGAYEKLFF	TGTGCCAGCAGCCAAGGACAGGGGGCGTATGAAAAACTGTTTTTT
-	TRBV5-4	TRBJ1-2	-	CASSLAGAAGYTF	TGTGCCAGCAGCTTGGCAGGGGCGGCGGGCTACACCTTC
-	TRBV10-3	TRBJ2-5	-	CATQAWGGQETQYF	TGTGCCACCCAGGCTTGGGGCGGCCAAGAGACCCAGTACTTC
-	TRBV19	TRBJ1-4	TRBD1	CASSRTGANEKLFF	TGTGCCAGTAGTCGGACAGGAGCTAATGAAAAACTGTTTTTT
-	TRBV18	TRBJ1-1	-	CASSLQGNTEAFF	TGTGCCAGCTCACTACAGGGGAACACTGAAGCTTTCTTT
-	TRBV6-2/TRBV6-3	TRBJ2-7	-	CASSYRGAEQYF	TGTGCCAGCAGTTACCGGGGAGCCGAGCAGTACTTC
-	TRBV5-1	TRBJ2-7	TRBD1	CASSFGTVLYEQYF	TGCGCCAGCAGCTTCGGGACAGTATTGTACGAGCAGTACTTC
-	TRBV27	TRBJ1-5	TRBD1	CASSKGRQGLGQPQHF	TGTGCCAGCAGTAAAGGCCGACAGGGGCTGGGTCAGCCCCAGCATTTT
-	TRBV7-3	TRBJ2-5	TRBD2	CASSPLPSGFQETQYF	TGTGCCAGCAGTCCCCTCCCTAGCGGGTTTCAAGAGACCCAGTACTTC
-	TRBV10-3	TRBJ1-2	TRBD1	CAISTSGTAGYGYTF	TGTGCCATCAGTACATCCGGGACAGCAGGCTATGGCTACACCTTC
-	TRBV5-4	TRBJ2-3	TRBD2	CASSPIAGHSTDTQYF	TGTGCCAGCAGCCCGATAGCGGGACATAGCACAGATACGCAGTATTTT
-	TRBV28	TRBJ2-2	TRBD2	CASLSGGFTGELFF	TGTGCCAGCCTATCGGGAGGGTTCACCGGGGAGCTGTTTTTT
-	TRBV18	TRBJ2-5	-	CASSRRTFQETQYF	TGTGCCAGCTCACGTAGGACATTCCAAGAGACCCAGTACTTC
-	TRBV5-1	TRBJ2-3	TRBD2	CASSFLAGGPDTQYF	TGCGCCAGCAGCTTCTTAGCGGGGGGCCCAGATACGCAGTATTTT
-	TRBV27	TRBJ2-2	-	CASSLLGSNTGELFF	TGTGCCAGCAGTTTATTGGGCTCCAACACCGGGGAGCTGTTTTTT
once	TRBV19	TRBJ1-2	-	CASSTRDRYGYTF	TGTGCCAGTAGTACCCGTGACAGGTATGGCTACACCTTC
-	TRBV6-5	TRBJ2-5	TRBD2	CASSYRVLAEETQYF	TGTGCCAGCAGTTACCGAGTACTAGCGGAAGAGACCCAGTACTTC
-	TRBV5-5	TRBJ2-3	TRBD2	CASSDGLAGSTDTQYF	TGTGCCAGCAGCGACGGACTAGCGGGGTCCACAGATACGCAGTATTTT
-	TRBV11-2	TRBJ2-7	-	CASSLGLDGEQYF	TGTGCCAGCAGCTTAGGCCTAGACGGCGAGCAGTACTTC
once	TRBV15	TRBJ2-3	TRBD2	CATSRETSGGTDTQYF	TGTGCCACCAGCAGAGAGACTAGCGGGGGCACAGATACGCAGTATTTT
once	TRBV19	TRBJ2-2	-	CASNLPGELFF	TGTGCCAGTAACTTACCCGGGGAGCTGTTTTTT
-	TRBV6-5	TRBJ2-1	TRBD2	CASSPTAGPYNEQFF	TGTGCCAGCAGCCCCACAGCGGGACCTTACAATGAGCAGTTCTTC
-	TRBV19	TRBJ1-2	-	CASSIVGPPSQSYTF	TGTGCCAGTAGTATAGTGGGGCCCCCTTCTCAGAGCTACACCTTC
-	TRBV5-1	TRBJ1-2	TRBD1	CASRRTGTGDYGYTF	TGCGCCAGCAGAAGGACCGGGACAGGGGACTATGGCTACACCTTC
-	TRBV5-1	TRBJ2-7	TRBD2	CASSREGGTDSVEQYF	TGCGCCAGCAGCCGGGAGGGAGGGACGGATAGCGTCGAGCAGTACTTC
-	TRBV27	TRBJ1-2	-	CASSSPRHGGGYGYTF	TGTGCCAGCAGTTCACCTCGTCACGGGGGAGGGTATGGCTACACCTTC
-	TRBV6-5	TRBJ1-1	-	CASSYAPRQRNTEAFF	TGTGCCAGCAGTTACGCTCCGCGGCAGAGGAACACTGAAGCTTTCTTT
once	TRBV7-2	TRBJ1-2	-	CASSLDPNEVYGYTF	TGTGCCAGCAGCTTAGATCCGAATGAGGTCTATGGCTACACCTTC
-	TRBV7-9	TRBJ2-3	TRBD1	CASLRQGDVDTQYF	TGTGCCAGCCTTAGACAGGGGGATGTAGATACGCAGTATTTT
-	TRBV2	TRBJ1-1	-	CASRQRTEAFF	TGTGCCAGCCGACAACGCACTGAAGCTTTCTTT
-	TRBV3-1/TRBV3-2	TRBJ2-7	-	CASRNGVYEQYF	TGTGCCAGCAGAAACGGAGTCTACGAGCAGTACTTC
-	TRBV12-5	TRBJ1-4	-	CASGFGGLEKLFF	TGTGCTAGTGGTTTTGGCGGATTGGAAAAACTGTTTTTT
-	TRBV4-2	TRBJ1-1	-	CASSRLQENTEAFF	TGTGCCAGCAGCCGTCTACAGGAGAACACTGAAGCTTTCTTT